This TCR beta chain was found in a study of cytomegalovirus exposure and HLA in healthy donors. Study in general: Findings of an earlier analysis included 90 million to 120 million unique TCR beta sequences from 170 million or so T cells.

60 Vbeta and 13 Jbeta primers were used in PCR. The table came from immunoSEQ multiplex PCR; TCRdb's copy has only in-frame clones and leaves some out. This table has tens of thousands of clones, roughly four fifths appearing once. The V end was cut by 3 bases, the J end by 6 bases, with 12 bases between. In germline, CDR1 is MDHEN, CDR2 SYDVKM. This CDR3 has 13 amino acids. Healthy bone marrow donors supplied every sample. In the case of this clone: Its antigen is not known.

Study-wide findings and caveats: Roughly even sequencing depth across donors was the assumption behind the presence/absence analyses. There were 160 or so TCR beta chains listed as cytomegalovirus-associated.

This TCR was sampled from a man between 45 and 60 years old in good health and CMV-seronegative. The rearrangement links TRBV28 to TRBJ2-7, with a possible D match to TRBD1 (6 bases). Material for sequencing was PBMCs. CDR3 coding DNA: TGTGCCAGCAGTTTGTACACAGGGTTCGAGCAGTACTTC. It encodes CASSLYTGFEQYF.